This T cell receptor beta chain was obtained from a study of PD-1 blockade in mismatch repair-deficient tumors. Study results and caveats: Tumor-resident clones, often absent from pretreatment blood, expanded after pembrolizumab and then contracted.

PCR or immunohistochemistry showed mismatch repair deficiency in every enrolled patient. TCRs were sequenced from a few patients responding to pembrolizumab. This CDR3 spans 14 amino acids. Germline V gene sequence: CDR1 SGHNT, CDR2 YENEEA. Trimming removed 4 bases at V and 6 bases at J, with 12 bases between. Libraries were prepared by immunoSEQ multiplex PCR; TCRdb keeps only in-frame clonotypes and omits some of them. The sample has tens of thousands of clones, around 75% seen once. A few counts support this clone. As yet, its antigen is unknown. The sequence came from an adult with mismatch repair-deficient cancer. The chain has TRBV11-3 and TRBJ2-2; no reliable D call. The specimen comprised peripheral blood, sampled 4 weeks after starting pembrolizumab. CDR3 bases: TGTGCCAGCAGCTCTCTCCTAGGCGCCGGGGAGCTGTTTTTT. Protein product: CASSSLLGAGELFF.